Here is one T cell receptor beta chain with its context. Methods used by the authors: Estimates of nucleated cell counts were drawn from the amplification of reference gene primers. The assay was immunoSEQ multiplex PCR, and TCRdb's table has in-frame clones only and misses some. That table is the source of V, J and clone size, and D and trimming were worked out from the DNA. The data contain about 140,000 clones, about 80% of them singletons. CDR3 length equals 16 residues. The V gene lost 1 base and the J gene lost 0 bases, with 10 bases spanning the gap. Germline CDR1 and CDR2: SGHKS and YYEKEE (reference sequence). This sample is part of a study of blood T cell repertoires in COVID-19. About the research overall: COVID-19 samples collected from the United States, Italy and Spain covered acute and convalescent phases. PBMCs, B-cell-depleted T cells, or T cells were the source of the cDNA or gDNA that made up the material.

The specimen sequenced was peripheral blood. This chain joins TRBV5-5 and TRBJ2-2; D remains unclear. This clonotype originated in a woman aged 60-75 years with acute or convalescent COVID-19. The CDR3 DNA is TGTGCCAGCAGCTTGCTTCCCTTTGCGAACACCGGGGAGCTGTTTTTT. Protein sequence: CASSLLPFANTGELFF.